This entry is about one T cell receptor beta chain. Trimming pared 6 bases from V and 14 bases from J, leaving 14 bases between. CDR3 size: 11 residues. This record belongs to a study of CD8+CD57+ T cells in acquired aplastic anemia. Overall study: CD4+ and CD8+ cells, once sorted, gave DNA averaging roughly 3.2 ug.

The study profiled TCR beta VDJ and CDR3 using genomic DNA as template. TCRdb reanalysed the reads using MiXCR and keeps one entry per CDR3 protein. Here the sample spans approximately 200,000 distinct CDR3 sequences, roughly 56% being singletons. This TCR derives from a human donor in good health, serving as a control. The chain couples TRBV12-3 or TRBV12-4 to TRBJ1-5, with D possibly being TRBD1 (5 bases). Sequencing used sorted CD4+, CD8+, or CD8+CD57+ T cells (not recorded which) from PBMCs. CDR3 amino acids: CASSTTAYEHF. In nucleotides, the CDR3 is TGTGCCAGCAGCACGACAGCCTACGAGCATTTT.